Many counts were recorded for the clone carrying this TCR beta chain. Its target is unknown. Moderate-to-severe activity, CAS ≥3, NOSPECS ≥4 and a duration under 3 months were seen in donors with ophthalmopathy. It was on clinical symptoms, serum thyroxine, TRAb, thyroid ultrasound and orbital computed tomography that diagnosis relied. The source of the sample is a study of Graves' ophthalmopathy and Graves' hyperthyroidism. As the template, RNA transcripts were used to amplify TCR beta CDR3 regions. HTBI-primed RT-PCR formed the first round, and a multiplex PCR formed the second. In TCRdb, the multiplex PCR reads were re-called with MiXCR into one record per CDR3 protein. The sample lists hundreds of thousands of distinct CDR3 sequences; roughly a fifth were seen once. Study findings and constraints: Using a 13-signature model, the authors split ophthalmopathy from stable hyperthyroidism, with roughly 88% sensitivity and 70% to 83% specificity.

This CDR3 has 17 amino acids. The germline V gene encodes CDR1 SGHAT and CDR2 FQNNGV. Trimming took 0 bases from V and 5 from J; bases not matched to a gene: 12. This clonotype was obtained from a woman aged 50 to 60 with Graves' ophthalmopathy. The sample was peripheral blood. The chain links TRBV11-2 to TRBJ2-5, with 7 bases lining up with TRBD2. CDR3 sequence: CASSLDGGGSQRETQYF. CDR3 bases: TGTGCCAGCAGCTTAGATGGTGGCGGGAGCCAAAGGGAGACCCAGTACTTC.